The 14 T cell receptor beta chains below were found in one sample sequenced in a study of blood T cell repertoires in COVID-19. The data were produced by immunoSEQ multiplex PCR, yet TCRdb's version contains in-frame clones alone and is incomplete. The table includes 130,000 or so clones, about 87% detected once. Sequencing used peripheral blood. The receptors were gathered from a man in his fifties or sixties with active or convalescent COVID-19.

The chain is built from TRBV6-6 and TRBJ1-2; no clear D gene. CDR3 length: 14 amino acids. CDR1 and CDR2 (germline): MNHNY, SVGAGI (reference sequence). Between the trimmed V and J ends, which lost 6 bases and 1 base, there was a span of 12 bases. CDR3 region: CASSDTVFNYGYTF. DNA of the CDR3: TGTGCCAGCAGCGATACAGTGTTTAACTATGGCTACACCTTC.

The chain recombines TRBV7-9 with TRBJ2-6, with D possibly matching TRBD1 (6 bases). V dropped 1 base and J dropped 3 bases, with 7 bases sitting between them. In germline, CDR1 is SEHNR, CDR2 FQNEAQ (reference sequence). The CDR3 totals 15 residues. CDR3 protein: CASSLEGGGANVLTF. In DNA, the CDR3 is TGTGCCAGCAGCTTAGAAGGGGGTGGGGCCAACGTCCTGACTTTC.

The rearrangement links TRBV24-1 to TRBJ2-1; TRBD1 might be the D (5 bases). Germline V CDR1 and CDR2: KGHDR, SFDVKD. The CDR3 consists of 16 residues. V was trimmed by 4 bases and J by 9 bases, leaving 21 bases between them. The CDR3 region has the DNA TGTGCCACCAGTGACCCCGGACAAAATCAAGGGCGTGAGCAGTTCTTC. Encoded protein: CATSDPGQNQGREQFF.

DNA of the CDR3: TGCAGTGACATTAGTAGCACAGATACGCAGTATTTT. Encoded protein: CSDISSTDTQYF. The chain has TRBV29-1 and TRBJ2-3; D ambiguous. Looked up from germline, CDR1 is SQVTM and CDR2 is ANQGSEA. CDR3 size: 12 residues.

The rearrangement uses TRBV2 and TRBJ2-5, with 8 bases aligning to TRBD1. This CDR3 spans 15 amino acids. CDR1 is SNHLY and CDR2 is FYNNEI in the germline V gene. Trimming cost V 5 bases and J 0 bases; bases outside gene matches: 5. CDR3 in amino acids: CASSRTGNHQETQYF. The CDR3 DNA follows: TGTGCCAGCAGTAGGACAGGGAACCACCAAGAGACCCAGTACTTC.

This chain uses TRBV6-5 with TRBJ2-7; 8 bases agree with TRBD2. The V gene end was trimmed by 6 bases and the J gene end by 5 bases; junction bases not matched to a gene: 6. From germline, CDR1 is MNHEY and CDR2 SVGAGI. This CDR3 is 13 amino acids long. Here the CDR3 reads CASRPGGGDEQYF. In DNA form, the CDR3 reads TGTGCCAGCAGGCCGGGGGGGGGAGACGAGCAGTACTTC.

The V and J genes are TRBV19 and TRBJ2-2, with 7 bases that match TRBD2. V gave up 3 bases and J gave up 4 bases; unmatched junction bases: 5. Germline CDR1 LNHDA, CDR2 SQIVND (reference sequence). The CDR3 is 15 residues long. The CDR3 spells CASSITAGATGELFF. The CDR3 coding sequence is TGTGCCAGTAGTATTACGGCGGGAGCCACCGGGGAGCTGTTTTTT.

This chain joins TRBV5-4 and TRBJ2-7, with D perhaps TRBD1 (6 bases). Germline CDR1 and CDR2: SGHNT and YYREEE (reference sequence). This CDR3 comprises 12 residues. Trimming shortened V by 4 bases and J by 3 bases, and 8 bases separated the two germline ends. This chain's CDR3 is CASSPGHYEQYF. CDR3 bases: TGTGCCAGCAGCCCGGGACACTACGAGCAGTACTTC.

V usage is TRBV10-3 and J usage is TRBJ2-1, with 15 bases aligning to TRBD2. V lost 2 bases and J lost 8; bases outside the gene matches: 7. Germline V gives CDR1 ENHRY, CDR2 SYGVKD. This CDR3 has 17 residues. The DNA of the CDR3 is TGTGCCATCAGTGAGAGGGGACTAGCGGGAGGAAGGGATGAGCAGTTCTTC. This gives the protein CAISERGLAGGRDEQFF.

V is TRBV5-1 and J is TRBJ2-7; TRBD1 agrees at 11 bases. CDR1 is SGHRS, CDR2 YFSETQ, per germline. The V segment lost 3 bases and the J segment 6 bases; nucleotides outside the gene matches: 5. The length of the CDR3 is 14 residues. Written as DNA, the CDR3 is TGCGCCAGCAGCTATGGACAGGGGGCCCGCGAGCAGTACTTC. This gives the protein CASSYGQGAREQYF. The complete variable domain, with remaining parts taken from reference TRBV5-1 and TRBJ2-7, reads KAGVTQTPRYLIKTRGQQVTLSCSPISGHRSVSWYQQTPGQGLQFLFEYFSETQRNKGNFPGRFSGRQFSNSRSEMNVSTLELGDSALYLCASSYGQGAREQYFGPGTRLTVT.

In regard to this clone: An end of the junction does not agree with germline; a read error may underlie this. The chain is built from TRBV7-8 and TRBJ1-4; D is possibly TRBD1 (6 bases). Germline V gene sequence: CDR1 SGHVS, CDR2 FQNEAQ. CDR3 length equals 17 residues. The CDR3 DNA reads TGTGCCAGCAGCCTAGCGGCGGGGGCAATGATAAGTGAAAAACTGTTTTTT. It translates to CASSLAAGAMISEKLFF.

This clone was counted once. V usage is TRBV6-5 and J usage is TRBJ1-2, with 7 bases fitting TRBD1. This CDR3 has 12 amino acids. Per the germline V gene, CDR1 is MNHEY and CDR2 is SVGAGI. Germline trimming cut 6 bases from V and 8 bases from J; bases unmatched to any gene: 6. The chain's CDR3 is CASSRQGHGYTF. CDR3 nucleotides: TGTGCCAGCAGCCGACAGGGTCACGGCTACACCTTC.

The J gene is TRBJ1-3, the V gene TRBV29-1, with TRBD1 matching 8 bases. Germline values: CDR1 SQVTM, CDR2 ANQGSEA. This CDR3 is 14 amino acids long. The V gene end was trimmed by 3 bases and the J gene end by 0 bases; junction bases not matched to a gene: 1. CDR3 protein: CSVDTGGSGNTIYF. The CDR3 nucleotides read TGCAGCGTTGATACAGGGGGCTCTGGAAACACCATATATTTT.

The rearrangement links TRBV18 to TRBJ1-2; tentatively, D is TRBD1 (6 bases). The length of the CDR3 is 15 residues. The ends were cut back, 1 base at V and 2 bases at J, with 11 bases in the middle. Germline assignment: CDR1 KGHSH and CDR2 LQKENI. CDR3 bases: TGTGCCAGCTCACCACTCGGACAGCTAAACTATGGCTACACCTTC. It encodes CASSPLGQLNYGYTF.